The 30 T cell receptor beta chains below all came from one sample that was sequenced in a study of neurological immune-mediated disorders. TCRdb re-called the 5' RACE reads through MiXCR, storing one row per CDR3 protein. The sample includes under 60,000 distinct CDR3 sequences, 5.8% of them seen just once. The specimen sequenced was CD4+ T cells from blood. The origin of the receptors is a woman between 18 and 29 years old with multiple sclerosis.

The sample holds many counts of this clonotype. The CDR3 DNA sequence: TGTGCCATCAGGGATCTAGCGGGGGGCGGAGATACGCAGTATTTT. Translating it yields CAIRDLAGGGDTQYF. The V call is TRBV10-3, the J call TRBJ2-3; 11 bases map to TRBD2. V lost 6 bases, J lost 5 bases, and 7 bases stayed unmatched. Germline V CDR1 and CDR2: ENHRY, SYGVKD. CDR3 size: 15 residues.

This clonotype has at least ten counts. This chain connects TRBV7-9 to TRBJ2-7; D might be TRBD1 (5 bases). Trimming shortened V by 5 bases and J by 4 bases, and 21 bases separated the two germline ends. The CDR3 consists of 16 residues. The germline gives CDR1 SEHNR, CDR2 FQNEAQ (reference sequence). The CDR3 DNA reads TGTGCCAGCAGCCACCAAGGGGCAGAGAGGTCGTACGAGCAGTACGTC. It is translated as CASSHQGAERSYEQYV.

At least ten counts were recorded for this clonotype. The rearrangement links TRBV29-1 to TRBJ1-1; TRBD1 matches at 10 bases. The CDR3 sequence is 14 residues long. V shed 7 bases, J shed 5 bases, and the junction held 10 bases outside the gene matches. Looked up from germline, CDR1 is SQVTM and CDR2 is ANQGSEA. CDR3 nucleotides: TGCAGCGGGATAAGGGGACAGGGGTATACTGAAGCTTTCTTT. Protein sequence: CSGIRGQGYTEAFF.

The chain combines TRBV5-1 with TRBJ2-1; 8 bases agree with TRBD1. The CDR3 totals 16 residues. In germline, CDR1 is SGHRS, CDR2 YFSETQ. With V trimmed by 5 bases and J by 3 bases, 10 bases remained unmatched. For the CDR3, the DNA is TGCGCCAGCAGACCCGGGACAGGAGGTGGCTACAATGAGCAGTTCTTC. It specifies CASRPGTGGGYNEQFF.

This clonotype has only a few counts. Written as DNA, the CDR3 is TGTGCCAGCAGCTTGGGACCCAGGAACACTGAAGCTTTCTTT. Its protein product is CASSLGPRNTEAFF. This chain joins TRBV5-4 and TRBJ1-1; no clear D gene. The CDR3 is 14 amino acids. The germline V gene has CDR1 SGHNT and CDR2 YYREEE (reference sequence). Trimming shortened V by 0 bases and J by 1 base, and 7 bases separated the two germline ends.

This clonotype was seen ten or more times. The V and J genes are TRBV7-2 and TRBJ1-1; no firm D call. This CDR3 is built from 14 residues. Trimming pared 5 bases from V and 6 bases from J, leaving 16 bases between. The germline gives CDR1 SGHTA, CDR2 FQGNSA. For the CDR3, the DNA is TGTGCCAGCAGCGTTAATCTCAATTACCCTGAAGCTTTCTTT. Translation gives CASSVNLNYPEAFF.

This clonotype was seen at least ten times. The chain recombines TRBV15 with TRBJ2-1; 8 bases are shared with TRBD1. CDR1 LNHNV and CDR2 YYDKDF come from the germline V gene (reference sequence). Trimming at V came to 11 bases and at J to 3 bases, leaving 6 bases not matched to a gene. The CDR3 is 13 amino acids. The DNA for the CDR3 is TGTGCCGTGCGGACAGGGAACTACAATGAGCAGTTCTTC. Its protein is CAVRTGNYNEQFF.

This clonotype has at least ten counts. The chain couples TRBV10-3 to TRBJ2-7, with no clear D. Germline CDR1 ENHRY, CDR2 SYGVKD. Trimming shortened V by 2 bases and J by 3 bases, and 11 bases separated the two germline ends. The CDR3 has 14 amino acids. The CDR3 nucleotides are TGTGCCATCAGTGAGAGGGAAGGCCTCTACGAGCAGTACTTC. This translates into CAISEREGLYEQYF.

The chain couples TRBV24-1 to TRBJ2-3; tentatively, D is TRBD1 (6 bases). The CDR3 is made up of 16 amino acids. Germline CDR1 is KGHDR and CDR2 is SFDVKD. Trimming pared 3 bases from V and 3 bases from J, leaving 15 bases between. CDR3: CATSDATGFLTDTQYF. As DNA, the CDR3 is TGTGCCACCAGTGATGCGACAGGTTTTTTGACAGATACGCAGTATTTT.

This clonotype was seen at least ten times. The chain is built from TRBV5-6 and TRBJ1-1; tentative D call: TRBD1 (5 bases). V was trimmed by 0 bases and J by 0 bases, leaving 9 bases between them. CDR3 length equals 15 residues. The germline gives CDR1 SGHDT, CDR2 YYEEEE. The CDR3 DNA is TGTGCCAGCAGCTTGGGGGGACGTTTGAACACTGAAGCTTTCTTT. This gives the protein CASSLGGRLNTEAFF.

In its sample, this clonotype was seen many times. This rearrangement joins TRBV9 to TRBJ2-7, with TRBD1 identical over 8 bases. This CDR3 region has 14 residues. V was clipped by 4 bases and J by 4 bases; unmatched bases: 7. CDR1 and CDR2 (germline): SGDLS, YYNGEE. As DNA, the CDR3 is TGTGCCAGCAGCCTTACGACAGGGGAATACGAGCAGTACTTC. It translates to CASSLTTGEYEQYF.

This clonotype showed up many times. This chain joins TRBV25-1 and TRBJ1-1; D not certain. Germline V gives CDR1 MGHDK, CDR2 SYGVNS. This CDR3 comprises 14 residues. With 7 bases removed from V and 0 bases from J, the gap between germline ends came to 12 bases. The CDR3 here is CASIGGSLNTEAFF. In nucleotides, the CDR3 is TGTGCCAGCATTGGAGGCAGTCTGAACACTGAAGCTTTCTTT.

This clonotype was recorded at least ten times. CDR3 region: CASRDSGANVLTF. The DNA for the CDR3 is TGTGCCAGCAGGGATTCTGGGGCCAACGTCCTGACTTTC. J is TRBJ2-6 and V is TRBV11-2; no clear D. Germline V gene sequence: CDR1 SGHAT, CDR2 FQNNGV. Trimming removed 6 bases at V and 1 base at J, with 4 bases between. The CDR3 is made up of 13 amino acids.

This clonotype has a count of ten or more. V is TRBV20-1 and J is TRBJ2-7; 8 bases map to TRBD1. The CDR3 is made up of 13 amino acids. Per the germline V gene, CDR1 is DFQATT and CDR2 is SNEGSKA (reference sequence). With V trimmed by 6 bases and J by 2 bases, 6 bases remained unmatched. CDR3 residues: CSAARDRTYEQYV. CDR3 coding DNA: TGCAGTGCCGCTCGGGACAGGACCTACGAGCAGTACGTC.

Many counts were recorded for this clonotype. V usage is TRBV5-1 and J usage is TRBJ2-3; D gene unclear. The CDR3 has 14 residues. The ends were cut back, 4 bases at V and 0 bases at J, with 9 bases in the middle. CDR1 is SGHRS, CDR2 YFSETQ, per germline. In DNA, the CDR3 is TGCGCCAGCAGCCTAGACGAAAGCACAGATACGCAGTATTTT. Protein sequence: CASSLDESTDTQYF.

The chain is built from TRBV20-1 and TRBJ2-1; 7 nucleotides agree with TRBD1. The ends lost 0 bases at V and 4 bases at J; junction bases unmatched: 3. Looked up from germline, CDR1 is DFQATT and CDR2 is SNEGSKA (reference sequence). CDR3 length: 14 residues. CDR3 amino acids: CSAREDRAYNEQFF. The CDR3 bases are TGCAGTGCTAGAGAAGACAGGGCATACAATGAGCAGTTCTTC.

This clonotype was recorded many times. The genes are TRBV10-3 and TRBJ1-3, with 8 bases identical to TRBD1. The germline V gene has CDR1 ENHRY and CDR2 SYGVKD. This CDR3 is 15 amino acids long. The J segment lost 0 bases and the V segment lost 5 bases, leaving 3 bases of the junction unmatched. CDR3 bases: TGTGCCATCAGTTATGGACAGGGCTCTGGAAACACCATATATTTT. Protein: CAISYGQGSGNTIYF.

In this sample, this clonotype turned up many times. The genes are TRBV6-2 or TRBV6-3 and TRBJ1-1, with D maybe TRBD1 (6 bases). CDR1 and CDR2 (germline): MNHEY, SVGEGT. V was clipped by 7 bases and J by 6 bases, with 12 bases between them. CDR3 size: 12 residues. CDR3 amino acids: CASKRTDAEAFF. Here the CDR3 DNA reads TGTGCCAGCAAACGGACAGATGCTGAAGCTTTCTTT.

This clonotype was observed a few times. The V and J genes are TRBV18 and TRBJ2-7; 9 nucleotides align to TRBD1. CDR3 length: 15 amino acids. V trimming: 3 bases; J trimming: 4 bases; junction bases outside the gene matches: 7. Germline CDR1 is KGHSH and CDR2 is LQKENI. CDR3: CASSPVGTGTYEQYV. DNA of the CDR3: TGTGCCAGCTCACCTGTAGGGACAGGGACTTACGAGCAGTACGTC.

The sample holds many counts of this clonotype. The chain employs TRBV5-1 and TRBJ2-1, with 10 bases fitting TRBD1. The length of the CDR3 is 16 residues. The ends lost 3 bases at V and 4 bases at J; junction bases unmatched: 7. From germline, CDR1 is SGHRS and CDR2 YFSETQ. The CDR3 loop reads CASSYAPGQGYNEQFF. CDR3 coding DNA: TGCGCCAGCAGCTACGCCCCGGGACAGGGGTACAATGAGCAGTTCTTC. Based on the CDR3 plus reference TRBV5-1 and TRBJ2-1, the full variable domain is KAGVTQTPRYLIKTRGQQVTLSCSPISGHRSVSWYQQTPGQGLQFLFEYFSETQRNKGNFPGRFSGRQFSNSRSEMNVSTLELGDSALYLCASSYAPGQGYNEQFFGPGTRLTVL.

This clonotype occurred many times. The J gene is TRBJ2-2, the V gene TRBV20-1; D tentatively reads TRBD1 or TRBD2 (6 bases each). The germline gives CDR1 DFQATT, CDR2 SNEGSKA (reference sequence). CDR3 length: 14 amino acids. The V end lost 3 bases, the J end lost 3 bases, and 11 bases lay between the germline ends. Here the CDR3 DNA reads TGCAGTGCTAGCCGGGGGCTGGACACCGGGGAGCTGTTTTTT. Translating it yields CSASRGLDTGELFF.

This clonotype was seen repeatedly, ten times or more. This chain links TRBV11-2 with TRBJ2-5, with D perhaps given as TRBD1 or TRBD2 (6 bases each). Trimming left V 5 bases short and J 5 bases short, with 15 bases between. Germline CDR1 reads SGHAT; CDR2 reads FQNNGV. This CDR3 contains 14 residues. Here the CDR3 reads CASSHRGPGETQYF. CDR3 sequence (DNA): TGTGCCAGCAGCCACCGGGGGCCGGGGGAGACCCAGTACTTC.

This clonotype appeared many times. CDR3 DNA sequence: TGCAGTGCTAGAGATCAGGTTCAGCCCCAGCATTTT. Its translation is CSARDQVQPQHF. The V and J genes are TRBV20-1 and TRBJ1-5; D not certain. The CDR3 spans 12 residues. V lost 0 bases, J lost 6 bases, and 6 bases lay in between. Germline assignment: CDR1 DFQATT and CDR2 SNEGSKA (reference sequence).

As to this clonotype: This may be a read error: a much more frequent sequence differs by one nucleotide. The chain joins TRBV20-1 to TRBJ1-5, with D possibly being TRBD1 (5 bases). This CDR3 comprises 14 residues. The germline V and J ends were trimmed by 2 bases and 2 bases, with 10 bases remaining between them. CDR1 and CDR2 from the germline V gene are DFQATT and SNEGSKA (reference sequence). The CDR3 region has the DNA TGCAGTGCTAGAAAGGGACGGGGCAATCAGCCCCAGCATTTT. Its protein is CSARKGRGNQPQHF.

This clonotype was observed many times. This chain joins TRBV6-5 and TRBJ2-3; 10 bases line up with TRBD1. Germline loops: CDR1 MNHEY, CDR2 SVGAGI. The CDR3 totals 15 residues. V lost 7 bases to trimming and J lost 6 bases; unmatched junction nucleotides: 10. In DNA form, the CDR3 reads TGTGCCAGCAAGCTACCGGGACAGGGGAAGGATACGCAGTATTTT. Protein product: CASKLPGQGKDTQYF.

This clonotype was observed at least ten times. The chain links TRBV12-3 or TRBV12-4 to TRBJ2-5; a possible D gene is TRBD1 (5 bases). This CDR3 comprises 17 residues. V lost 6 bases and J lost 4, with 24 bases in between. The CDR3 DNA follows: TGTGCCAGCAGCCCGCATAGTTACCAGGGCCCCGGAGAGACCCAGTACTTC. It yields the protein CASSPHSYQGPGETQYF.

This clonotype was seen at least ten times. The chain joins TRBV20-1 to TRBJ1-1; TRBD1 matches 8 bases. In germline, CDR1 is DFQATT, CDR2 SNEGSKA (reference sequence). The CDR3 covers 13 residues. The junction had 9 bases not matched to a gene; V was cut back by 4 bases and J by 8 bases. The CDR3 DNA reads as TGCAGTGCTAAGAGGGGTAGGACAGGGGAAGCTTTCTTT. It yields the protein CSAKRGRTGEAFF.

This clonotype has at least ten counts. The rearrangement links TRBV2 to TRBJ2-2; a weak D match, TRBD1 (5 bases). Trimming shortened V by 4 bases and J by 6 bases, and 12 bases separated the two germline ends. CDR1 SNHLY and CDR2 FYNNEI come from the germline V gene. The CDR3 runs 14 residues. The CDR3 here is CASSGDSIAGELFF. DNA of the CDR3: TGTGCCAGCAGTGGCGACAGCATCGCCGGGGAGCTGTTTTTT.

This sequence joins TRBV6-1 and TRBJ1-6; 10 nucleotides line up with TRBD1. CDR1 and CDR2 from the germline V gene are MNHNS and SASEGT. This CDR3 region has 16 residues. The ends lost 8 bases at V and 8 bases at J; junction bases unmatched: 12. In DNA form, the CDR3 reads TGTGCCAGCGTCCCGGGACAGGGGTCTCGGGATTCACCCCTCCACTTT. It yields the protein CASVPGQGSRDSPLHF.

The V gene is TRBV5-4, the J gene TRBJ1-1, with a weak D call TRBD1 (6 bases). CDR1 is SGHNT and CDR2 is YYREEE in the germline V gene (reference sequence). The CDR3 runs 18 residues. The ends were cut back, 3 bases at V and 2 bases at J, with 23 bases in the middle. The chain's CDR3 is CASSSGPRGGFGNTEAFF. DNA of the CDR3: TGTGCCAGCAGCTCGGGCCCTCGGGGGGGCTTCGGTAACACTGAAGCTTTCTTT.